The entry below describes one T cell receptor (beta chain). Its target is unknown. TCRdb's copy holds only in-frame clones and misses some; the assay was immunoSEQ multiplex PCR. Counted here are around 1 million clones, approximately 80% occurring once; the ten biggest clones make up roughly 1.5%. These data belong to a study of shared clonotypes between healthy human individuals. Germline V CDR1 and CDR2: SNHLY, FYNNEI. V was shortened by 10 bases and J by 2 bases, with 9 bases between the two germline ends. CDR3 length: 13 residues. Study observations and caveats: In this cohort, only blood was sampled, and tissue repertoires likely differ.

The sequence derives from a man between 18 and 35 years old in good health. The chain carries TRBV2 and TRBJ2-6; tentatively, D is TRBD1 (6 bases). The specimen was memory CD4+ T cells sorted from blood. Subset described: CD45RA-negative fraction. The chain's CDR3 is CAKTGTGANVLTF. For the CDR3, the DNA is TGTGCCAAGACAGGCACTGGGGCCAACGTCCTGACTTTC. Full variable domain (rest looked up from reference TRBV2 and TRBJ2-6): EPEVTQTPSHQVTQMGQEVILRCVPISNHLYFYWYRQILGQKVEFLVSFYNNEISEKSEIFDDQFSVERPDGSNFTLKIRSTKLEDSAMYFCAKTGTGANVLTFGAGSRLTVL.